The 12 T cell receptor beta chains listed next were all sequenced from one sample in a study of T cells after yellow fever vaccination. TCRdb fed the 5' RACE reads into MiXCR, producing one record per CDR3 protein. The sample lists hundreds of thousands of distinct CDR3 sequences, about 14% seen once, with 11% to 15% in the top ten. This specimen consisted of PBMCs, obtained on the day of the yellow fever booster vaccination. These receptors all come from a man aged 25-45 years who received the YFV17D yellow fever vaccine.

Only one count was recorded for this clonotype. This sequence joins TRBV5-1 and TRBJ1-4; D is possibly TRBD1 (6 bases). CDR1 is SGHRS, CDR2 YFSETQ, per germline. V was pared by 7 bases and J by 8 bases, with 18 bases between. CDR3 length: 14 residues. CDR3 coding DNA: TGCGCCAGCCGCTCCGCAGGGGCGCAAGAAAAACTGTTTTTT. Its protein product is CASRSAGAQEKLFF.

This clonotype was detected a few times. The chain uses TRBV5-1 and TRBJ2-3, with 10 bases matching TRBD1. The CDR3 consists of 15 residues. Germline V gives CDR1 SGHRS, CDR2 YFSETQ. Trimming took 2 bases from V and 4 from J; bases not matched to a gene: 4. The CDR3: CASSLGQGVADTQYF. CDR3 DNA sequence: TGCGCCAGCAGCTTAGGACAGGGGGTCGCAGATACGCAGTATTTT.

The chain recombines TRBV7-2 with TRBJ2-7, with 8 bases aligning to TRBD2. There are 14 residues in the CDR3. Germline trimming cut 3 bases from V and 4 bases from J; bases unmatched to any gene: 5. The V gene's germline CDR1 is SGHTA and CDR2 FQGNSA. The CDR3 protein is CASSLTTSGYEQYF. CDR3 DNA sequence: TGTGCCAGCAGCTTGACTACTAGCGGATACGAGCAGTACTTC.

There are a few counts of this clonotype. V and J are TRBV10-3 and TRBJ1-1, with 7 bases matching TRBD1. CDR3 length equals 14 residues. Germline values: CDR1 ENHRY, CDR2 SYGVKD. The junction had 4 bases not matched to a gene; V was cut back by 6 bases and J by 0 bases. Here the CDR3 reads CAIRTGTVNTEAFF. CDR3 sequence (DNA): TGTGCCATCAGGACCGGGACAGTGAACACTGAAGCTTTCTTT.

In its sample, this clonotype was seen a few times. The chain recombines TRBV5-1 with TRBJ2-3; tentatively, D is TRBD2 (7 bases). The CDR3 has 18 residues. Germline-derived CDR1 and CDR2 are SGHRS and YFSETQ. Trimming removed 1 base from V and 0 bases from J, with 18 bases in between. CDR3 amino acids: CASSLRGELAASTDTQYF. CDR3 sequence (DNA): TGCGCCAGCAGCTTGAGGGGGGAGCTAGCGGCTAGCACAGATACGCAGTATTTT.

V and J are TRBV5-1 and TRBJ2-5; D is perhaps TRBD2 (5 bases). With 2 bases removed from V and 3 bases from J, the gap between germline ends came to 11 bases. CDR1 and CDR2 from the germline V gene are SGHRS and YFSETQ. The CDR3 is 14 residues long. The CDR3 reads CASSFGGREETQYF. Written as DNA, the CDR3 is TGCGCCAGCAGCTTTGGTGGGAGAGAAGAGACCCAGTACTTC.

The V call is TRBV28, the J call TRBJ1-6, with D possibly matching TRBD1 (6 bases). This CDR3 comprises 18 residues. With 8 bases removed from V and 7 bases from J, the gap between germline ends came to 27 bases. Per germline, CDR1 MDHEN and CDR2 SYDVKM. CDR3 region: CASYLTPPGVGRNSPLHF. The CDR3 DNA sequence: TGTGCCAGCTACCTCACCCCGCCAGGGGTAGGGCGGAATTCACCCCTCCACTTT.

This clonotype was seen only a few times. J is TRBJ2-2 and V is TRBV4-3, with a possible D match to TRBD1 (6 bases). Germline CDR1 and CDR2: LGHNA and YSLEER. The CDR3 extends over 14 amino acids. Deletions cut 1 base from V and 7 bases from J, with 10 bases between. CDR3 sequence: CASSQVQGGGELFF. CDR3 nucleotides: TGCGCCAGCAGCCAAGTACAGGGCGGCGGGGAGCTGTTTTTT.

This clonotype was detected a few times. J is TRBJ2-3 and V is TRBV5-6, with 7 bases identical to TRBD2. J gave up 1 base and V 4 bases, and 9 bases lay outside the gene matches. The germline gives CDR1 SGHDT, CDR2 YYEEEE. The CDR3 spans 16 residues. Here the CDR3 DNA reads TGTGCCAGCAGCGGAAACCCTAGCGGAGGCACAGATACGCAGTATTTT. Encoded protein: CASSGNPSGGTDTQYF.

This clonotype was seen many times. V is TRBV29-1 and J is TRBJ2-1; no firm D call. V lost 0 bases to trimming and J lost 7 bases, with 16 bases between them. The CDR3 covers 15 residues. Looked up from germline, CDR1 is SQVTM and CDR2 is ANQGSEA. The CDR3 DNA reads TGCAGCGTTGAAGATCTGAGGAAGCAACGGAATGAGCAGTTCTTC. Translation gives CSVEDLRKQRNEQFF.

This chain uses TRBV9 with TRBJ1-3; TRBD1 matches at 8 bases. After removal of 0 bases from V and 4 bases from J, the junction contained 3 bases not matched to a gene. This CDR3 region has 15 residues. CDR1 and CDR2 (germline): SGDLS, YYNGEE. CDR3 coding DNA: TGTGCCAGCAGCGTAGACAGGGGGAAGGGAAACACCATATATTTT. It specifies CASSVDRGKGNTIYF.

This clonotype has only a few counts. This chain joins TRBV4-3 and TRBJ2-2; 14 nucleotides agree with TRBD2. The germline CDR1 and CDR2 sequences are LGHNA and YSLEER. The CDR3 has 17 amino acids. The trim removed 4 bases at V and 8 bases at J, leaving 9 bases unmatched. CDR3 sequence (DNA): TGCGCCAGCAGCCGATCCGGGACTAGCGGGAGTGGTGGGGAGCTGTTTTTT. Its protein product is CASSRSGTSGSGGELFF.